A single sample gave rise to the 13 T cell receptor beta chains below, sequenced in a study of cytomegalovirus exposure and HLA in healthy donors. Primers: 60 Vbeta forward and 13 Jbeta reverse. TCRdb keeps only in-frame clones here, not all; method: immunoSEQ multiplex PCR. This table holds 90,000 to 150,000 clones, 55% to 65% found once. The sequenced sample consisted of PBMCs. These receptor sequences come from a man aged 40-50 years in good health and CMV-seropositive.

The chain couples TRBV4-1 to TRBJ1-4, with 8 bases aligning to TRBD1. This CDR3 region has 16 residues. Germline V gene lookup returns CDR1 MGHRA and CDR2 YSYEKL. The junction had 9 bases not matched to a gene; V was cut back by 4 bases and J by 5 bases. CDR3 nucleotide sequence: TGCGCCAGCAGCCCGTGGGGTGGGGACAGGAATGAAAAACTGTTTTTT. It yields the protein CASSPWGGDRNEKLFF.

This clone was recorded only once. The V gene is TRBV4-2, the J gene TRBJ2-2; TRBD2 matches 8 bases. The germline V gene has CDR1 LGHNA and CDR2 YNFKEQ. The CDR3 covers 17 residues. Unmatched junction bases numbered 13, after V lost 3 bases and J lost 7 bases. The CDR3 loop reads CASSHFFGRAGGGELFF. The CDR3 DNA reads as TGTGCCAGCAGCCACTTCTTCGGGAGGGCCGGCGGCGGGGAGCTGTTTTTT.

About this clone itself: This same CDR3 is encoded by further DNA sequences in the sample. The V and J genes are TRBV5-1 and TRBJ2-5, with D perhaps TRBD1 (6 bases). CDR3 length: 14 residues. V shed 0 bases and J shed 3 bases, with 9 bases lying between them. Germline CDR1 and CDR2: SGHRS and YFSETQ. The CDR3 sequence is CASSLGQAKETQYF. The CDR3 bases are TGCGCCAGCAGCTTGGGACAGGCCAAAGAGACCCAGTACTTC.

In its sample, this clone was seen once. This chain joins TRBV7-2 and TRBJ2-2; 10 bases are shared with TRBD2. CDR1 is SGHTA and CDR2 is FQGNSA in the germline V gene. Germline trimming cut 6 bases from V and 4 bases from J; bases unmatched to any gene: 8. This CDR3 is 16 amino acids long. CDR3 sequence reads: CASRPSGRYGTGELFF. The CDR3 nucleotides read TGTGCCAGCAGACCTAGCGGGAGATACGGCACCGGGGAGCTGTTTTTT.

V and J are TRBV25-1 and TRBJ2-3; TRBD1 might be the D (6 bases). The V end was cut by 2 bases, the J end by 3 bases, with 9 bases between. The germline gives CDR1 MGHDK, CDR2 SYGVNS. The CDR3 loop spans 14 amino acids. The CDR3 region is CASSEQGWTDTQYF. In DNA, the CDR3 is TGTGCCAGCAGTGAACAGGGGTGGACAGATACGCAGTATTTT. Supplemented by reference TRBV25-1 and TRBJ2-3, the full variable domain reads EADIYQTPRYLVIGTGKKITLECSQTMGHDKMYWYQQDPGMELHLIHYSYGVNSTEKGDLSSESTVSRIRTEHFPLTLESARPSHTSQYLCASSEQGWTDTQYFGPGTRLTVL.

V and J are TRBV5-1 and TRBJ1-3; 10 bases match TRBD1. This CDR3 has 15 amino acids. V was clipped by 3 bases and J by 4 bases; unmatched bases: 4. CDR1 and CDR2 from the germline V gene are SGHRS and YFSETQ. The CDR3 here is CASSYDRGPGNTIYF. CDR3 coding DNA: TGCGCCAGCAGCTATGACAGGGGGCCAGGAAACACCATATATTTT.

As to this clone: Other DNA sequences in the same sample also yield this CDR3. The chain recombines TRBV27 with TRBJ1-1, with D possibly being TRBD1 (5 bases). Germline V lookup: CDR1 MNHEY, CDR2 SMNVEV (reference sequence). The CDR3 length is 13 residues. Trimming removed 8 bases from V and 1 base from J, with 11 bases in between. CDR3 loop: CASAGTENTEAFF. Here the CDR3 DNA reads TGTGCCAGCGCGGGGACGGAGAACACTGAAGCTTTCTTT.

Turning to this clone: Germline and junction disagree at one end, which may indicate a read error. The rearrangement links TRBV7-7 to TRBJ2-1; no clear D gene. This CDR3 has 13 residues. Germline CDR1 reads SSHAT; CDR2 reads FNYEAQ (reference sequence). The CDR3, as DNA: TGTGCTAGCAGTCAGGCCTCAGGCGATGAGCAGTTCTTC. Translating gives CASSQASGDEQFF.

The CDR3 here is CASSYTSGEAFF. The CDR3 bases are TGTGCCAGCAGTTATACTTCGGGTGAAGCTTTCTTT. The genes are TRBV6-5 and TRBJ1-1; D unresolved. This CDR3 contains 12 residues. Germline V gene data show CDR1 as MNHEY and CDR2 as SVGAGI. With 3 bases removed from V and 7 bases from J, the gap between germline ends came to 9 bases.

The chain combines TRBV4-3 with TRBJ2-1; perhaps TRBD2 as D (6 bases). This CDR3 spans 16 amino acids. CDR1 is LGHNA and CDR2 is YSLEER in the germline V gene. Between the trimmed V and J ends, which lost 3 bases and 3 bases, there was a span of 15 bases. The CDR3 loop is CASSHQTGTYYNEQFF. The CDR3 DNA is TGCGCCAGCAGCCACCAGACCGGGACTTACTACAATGAGCAGTTCTTC.

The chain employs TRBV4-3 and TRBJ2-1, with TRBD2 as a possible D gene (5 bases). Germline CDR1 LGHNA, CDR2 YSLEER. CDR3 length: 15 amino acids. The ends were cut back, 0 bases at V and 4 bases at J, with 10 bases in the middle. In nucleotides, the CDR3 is TGCGCCAGCAGCCAAGACCCGGACTTATACAATGAGCAGTTCTTC. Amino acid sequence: CASSQDPDLYNEQFF.

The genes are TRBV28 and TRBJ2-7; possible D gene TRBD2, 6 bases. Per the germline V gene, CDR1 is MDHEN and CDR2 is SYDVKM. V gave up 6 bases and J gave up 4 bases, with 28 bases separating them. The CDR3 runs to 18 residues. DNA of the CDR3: TGTGCCAGCAGACTCTCCCCTCTGCTAGCGACGAACCCTTACGAGCAGTACTTC. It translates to CASRLSPLLATNPYEQYF. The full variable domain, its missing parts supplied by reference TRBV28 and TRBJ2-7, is DVKVTQSSRYLVKRTGEKVFLECVQDMDHENMFWYRQDPGLGLRLIYFSYDVKMKEKGDIPEGYSVSREKKERFSLILESASTNQTSMYLCASRLSPLLATNPYEQYFGPGTRLTVT.

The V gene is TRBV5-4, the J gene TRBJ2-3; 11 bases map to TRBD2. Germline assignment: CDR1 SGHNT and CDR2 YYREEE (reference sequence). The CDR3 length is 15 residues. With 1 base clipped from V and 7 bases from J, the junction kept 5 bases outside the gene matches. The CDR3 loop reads CASSLKLAGVYTQYF. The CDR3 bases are TGTGCCAGCAGCTTGAAACTAGCGGGAGTATATACGCAGTATTTT.